The clone carrying this T cell receptor beta chain was observed at least ten times. The target antigen is unknown. The data stem from a study of spatial heterogeneity in lung cancer. About the research overall: The study observed each unique TCR and UMI combination more than ten times on average in raw reads.

Time point defined: sample taken at primary tumor resection. The input material, whole RNA from tumor, nontumor lung or frozen PBMC, was sequenced unsorted. Every TCR cDNA molecule carried a tag that served as a unique molecular identifier. TCRdb re-called the 5' RACE reads with MiXCR, one entry per CDR3 protein. The table has about 27,000 distinct CDR3 sequences, about 6.6% seen once; the top ten hold roughly a quarter. Germline values: CDR1 MGHRA, CDR2 YSYEKL. The CDR3 runs to 16 residues. Trimming pared 5 bases from V and 7 bases from J, leaving 21 bases between. Broader study findings: Ubiquitous and regional expanded TCR counts tracked ubiquitous and regional nonsynonymous mutations, respectively. In tumors, expanded intratumoral alpha and beta TCR counts tracked mutation counts.

Sequencing was performed on lung tumor tissue, taken at surgery. The chain recombines TRBV4-1 with TRBJ2-1; the D is unclear. The sequence derives from a male donor with early-stage non-small cell lung cancer. Here the CDR3 reads CASSSIRSAYGNEQFF. The CDR3 DNA sequence: TGCGCCAGCAGCTCCATCAGGAGCGCCTACGGGAATGAGCAGTTCTTC.